The 7 T cell receptor beta chains below all came from one sample that was sequenced in a study of CD8+ T cells in alopecia areata. Extracted RNA was reverse transcribed, and the resulting cDNA served as sequencing template. The method was immunoSEQ multiplex PCR; TCRdb's version includes in-frame clones alone and lacks a portion of them. The repertoire consists of around 290,000 clones, none detected only once. Pooled cutaneous lymph node cells were sorted using CD4, CD8alpha, NKG2D, NKG2ACE and other markers. Sequencing used CD4+ T cells sorted from a lymph node. These receptors originate from a C3H/HeJ mouse with alopecia areata. MHC haplotype of the strain: H2-k.

On this clone: Mouse names are used for the genes. The read finishes 4 residues shy of the CDR3 end, and the germline J gene is used to complete it. Within the sample, other DNA sequences also encode this same CDR3. The chain uses TRBV19 and TRBJ2-2; D unresolved. Germline V gene lookup returns CDR1 FNHDT and CDR2 SITEND (reference sequence). The CDR3 has 14 residues. The V end lost 2 bases, the J end lost 1 base, and 6 bases lay between the germline ends. The CDR3 sequence: CASSIDKNTGQLYF. The CDR3 bases that were read are TGTGCCAGCAGTATCGACAAAAACACCGGG.

This clone has a handful of counts. A much more abundant neighbour one base away suggests this may be a read error. The genes and germline here are from mouse. The sequence runs out 4 residues before the end of the CDR3; the remainder is reconstructed from the germline J gene. This chain connects TRBV4 to TRBJ2-2, with TRBD1 matching over 8 bases. The length of the CDR3 is 14 residues. J gave up 3 bases and V 5 bases, and 2 bases lay outside the gene matches. Per germline, CDR1 LGHDT and CDR2 YNNKQL (reference sequence). The sequenced CDR3 bases are TGTGCCAGCAGCCCGACAGGGGACACCGGG. It specifies CASSPTGDTG. The entire CDR3 protein is CASSPTGDTGQLYF.

This clone has only a few counts. Gene labels here are mouse ones. The sequenced fragment ends 4 residues before the CDR3 boundary, so the rest is inferred from the germline J gene. V and J are TRBV13-2 and TRBJ1-1; TRBD1 might be the D (6 bases). V shed 0 bases and J shed 4 bases, with 10 bases lying between them. This CDR3 has 14 residues. Germline V lookup: CDR1 NNHNN, CDR2 SYGAGS (reference sequence). The part of the CDR3 DNA that was read is TGTGCCAGCGGTGATGCGAGGGGGACCACA. The encoded protein is CASGDARGTT. The whole CDR3 protein reads CASGDARGTTEVFF.

This clone showed up just a few times. The gene names here belong to mouse. Read coverage stops 4 residues before the CDR3 terminus; the germline J gene supplies the remainder. V is TRBV13-3 and J is TRBJ2-1; the match to TRBD1 covers 11 bases. The J segment lost 4 bases and the V segment lost 2 bases, leaving 5 bases of the junction unmatched. The germline gives CDR1 NNHDY, CDR2 SYVADS. The CDR3 consists of 16 residues. The CDR3 spells CASSDGTGGGYAEQFF. CDR3 DNA (partial): TGTGCCAGCAGTGACGGGACAGGGGGAGGGTATGCT.

This clone occurred a few times. Gene labels here are mouse ones. The read finishes 4 residues shy of the CDR3 end, and the germline J gene is used to complete it. The chain joins TRBV19 to TRBJ2-1; the match to TRBD2 covers 11 bases. The germline gives CDR1 FNHDT, CDR2 SITEND (reference sequence). The trim removed 1 base at V and 3 bases at J, leaving 6 bases unmatched. The CDR3 contains 17 residues. The CDR3 sequence: CASSIHWGGGGYAEQFF. CDR3 DNA, as far as it was read: TGTGCCAGCAGTATACACTGGGGGGGCGGAGGCTATGCT.

As to this clone: Any gene name here is a mouse gene name. The read finishes 4 residues shy of the CDR3 end, and the germline J gene is used to complete it. The chain uses TRBV19 and TRBJ2-5, with 13 bases identical to TRBD2. CDR3 length equals 14 residues. Germline CDR1 reads FNHDT; CDR2 reads SITEND (reference sequence). The CDR3 sequence: CASNRDWGGDTQYF. The CDR3 bases that were read are TGTGCCAGCAACCGGGACTGGGGGGGAGAC.

In the case of this clone: The gene names given are mouse names. The read is 4 residues too short to cover the CDR3 end, so that end is filled in from the germline J gene. The rearrangement uses TRBV13-3 and TRBJ2-2; TRBD1 is a possible D gene (5 bases). Per germline, CDR1 NNHDY and CDR2 SYVADS. This CDR3 has 16 residues. V lost 1 base and J lost 0, with 10 bases in between. The CDR3 bases that were read are TGTGCCAGCAGTGATCAAAGGACATCAAACACCGGG. Amino acids: CASSDQRTSNTG. The whole CDR3 sequence is CASSDQRTSNTGQLYF. Using reference TRBV13-3 and TRBJ2-2 for the parts outside the CDR3, the full variable domain is EAAVTQSPRSKVAVTGGKVTLSCHQTNNHDYMYWYRQDTGHGLRLIHYSYVADSTEKGDIPDGYKASRPSQENFSLILELASLSQTAVYFCASSDQRTSNTGQLYFGEGSKLTVL.